Here is one T cell receptor beta chain with its context. This entry belongs to a study of Ad26.COV2.S vaccination and SARS-CoV-2 variants. Treatment specified: 15 to 20 received Ad26.COV2.S at low or high dose, single or two shots; roughly 5 received placebo; per-sample allocation not given. Vaccine and placebo recipients were sampled on day 63 after the first injection. The CDR3 totals 12 residues. Germline V lookup: CDR1 SGHNT, CDR2 YYREEE (reference sequence). V lost 0 bases to trimming and J lost 5 bases, with 4 bases between them. The assay was immunoSEQ multiplex PCR, and TCRdb's table has in-frame clones only and misses some. The sample has 300,000 to 500,000 clones, around nine tenths seen once.

This chain joins TRBV5-4 and TRBJ2-3; D not certain. This specimen was peripheral blood, taken in a trial of Ad26.COV2.S vaccine versus placebo. This TCR came from a person aged 18-65 years who received the Ad26.COV2.S COVID-19 vaccine or a placebo. This chain's CDR3 is CASSLGRDTQYF. The CDR3 DNA follows: TGTGCCAGCAGCTTGGGGAGAGATACGCAGTATTTT.